The 25 T cell receptor beta chains in this list originate from one sample, sequenced in a study of T cell responses to AZD1222 COVID-19 vaccine (dated by TCRdb to about 2021). The time point label of this sample denotes: baseline before first vaccination. Library construction relied on the immunoSEQ multiplex PCR assay. TCRdb mirrors the immuneACCESS table, restricted to in-frame sequences. Some clones are absent from its copies; in checked studies, under half trace to an unresolved V gene, and the reason for the others is unknown. This sample comprises about 110,000 clones, 87% of them detected only once. The ten largest clones capture around 3% of the sample. Material: peripheral blood, obtained on day 0 of AZD1222 vaccination. The receptors come from an adult in good health.

The chain combines TRBV3-1 (or the pseudogene TRBV3-2) with TRBJ2-7, with unresolved D. Germline-derived CDR1 and CDR2 are LGHDT and YNNKEL (reference sequence). Trimming left V 0 bases short and J 3 bases short, with 12 bases between. The CDR3 runs to 15 residues. This CDR3 reads CASSQELQPNYEQYF. The CDR3 DNA reads TGTGCCAGCAGCCAAGAATTACAACCGAACTACGAGCAGTACTTC.

The V gene is TRBV28, the J gene TRBJ2-7; 8 bases are shared with TRBD2. The CDR3 has 15 residues. After removal of 2 bases from V and 0 bases from J, the junction contained 3 bases not matched to a gene. Germline CDR1 and CDR2: MDHEN and SYDVKM. The CDR3 region is CASSLVAGSSYEQYF. The CDR3 coding sequence is TGTGCCAGCAGTTTAGTAGCGGGGAGCTCCTACGAGCAGTACTTC.

The chain combines TRBV23-1 with TRBJ1-2; D unresolved. TRBV23-1 is classed as an ORF, of uncertain function. The CDR3 runs to 14 residues. The V gene lost 2 bases and the J gene lost 5 bases, with 12 bases spanning the gap. The CDR3 loop reads CASSQGQTYYGYTF. The CDR3 nucleotides are TGCGCCAGCAGTCAAGGTCAGACTTATTATGGCTACACCTTC.

This rearrangement joins TRBV19 to TRBJ1-2; 8 nucleotides agree with TRBD1. The CDR3 runs to 13 residues. The junction had 9 bases not matched to a gene; V was cut back by 6 bases and J by 9 bases. CDR1 and CDR2 from the germline V gene are LNHDA and SQIVND (reference sequence). CDR3 sequence: CASSATGGVSYTF. CDR3 nucleotides: TGTGCCAGTAGCGCTACAGGGGGTGTAAGCTACACCTTC.

This sequence joins TRBV19 and TRBJ2-1; a weak D match, TRBD2 (5 bases). The V end was cut by 7 bases, the J end by 11 bases, with 24 bases between. This CDR3 comprises 15 residues. Germline CDR1 LNHDA, CDR2 SQIVND (reference sequence). CDR3 nucleotides: TGTGCCAGTATCCCCGGCGGTAGCGAGATCCCCCAGCAGTTCTTC. Encoded protein: CASIPGGSEIPQQFF. Using reference TRBV19 and TRBJ2-1 for the parts outside the CDR3, the full variable domain is DGGITQSPKYLFRKEGQNVTLSCEQNLNHDAMYWYRQDPGQGLRLIYYSQIVNDFQKGDIAEGYSVSREKKESFPLTVTSAQKNPTAFYLCASIPGGSEIPQQFFGPGTRLTVL.

The rearrangement joins TRBV7-2 to TRBJ2-5; D possibly corresponds to TRBD1 (6 bases). The germline V and J ends were trimmed by 0 bases and 4 bases, with 12 bases remaining between them. The CDR3 totals 15 residues. The V gene's germline CDR1 is SGHTA and CDR2 FQGNSA. The CDR3 nucleotides read TGTGCCAGCAGCTTAGCAGGGACAAGGCGAGAGACCCAGTACTTC. Protein sequence: CASSLAGTRRETQYF.

V is TRBV29-1 and J is TRBJ1-1; unclear D gene. V was shortened by 6 bases and J by 6 bases, with 11 bases between the two germline ends. CDR3 size: 11 residues. Germline V gives CDR1 SQVTM, CDR2 ANQGSEA. CDR3 protein: CSVLRVAEAFF. CDR3 DNA sequence: TGCAGCGTCCTTCGGGTGGCTGAAGCTTTCTTT.

The chain carries TRBV6-5 and TRBJ1-2, with D possibly being TRBD1 (5 bases). The CDR3 spans 14 residues. The germline gives CDR1 MNHEY, CDR2 SVGAGI. Trimming removed 8 bases from V and 6 bases from J, with 19 bases in between. The CDR3 loop reads CASRWGGTGDGYTF. The CDR3 coding sequence is TGTGCCAGCCGATGGGGGGGGACCGGCGATGGCTACACCTTC.

V is TRBV28 and J is TRBJ1-5; tentatively, D is TRBD1 (6 bases). The CDR3 covers 15 residues. Germline CDR1 reads MDHEN; CDR2 reads SYDVKM. The V end lost 5 bases, the J end lost 1 base, and 12 bases lay between the germline ends. CDR3 sequence reads: CASSQATGSNQPQHF. DNA of the CDR3: TGTGCCAGCAGTCAAGCGACAGGAAGCAATCAGCCCCAGCATTTT.

The rearrangement uses TRBV5-6 and TRBJ2-7; D possibly corresponds to TRBD1 (5 bases). This CDR3 has 15 residues. The germline V gene has CDR1 SGHDT and CDR2 YYEEEE. Trimming stripped 4 bases from V and 0 bases from J, with 14 bases between. The CDR3 DNA is TGTGCCAGCAGCCCGGAACAGGCATACTCCTACGAGCAGTACTTC. Amino acids: CASSPEQAYSYEQYF.

This rearrangement joins TRBV15 to TRBJ1-1; D gene unclear. The CDR3 has 13 amino acids. The germline V and J ends were trimmed by 0 bases and 3 bases, with 5 bases remaining between them. The germline V gene encodes CDR1 LNHNV and CDR2 YYDKDF (reference sequence). This chain's CDR3 is CATSRDQDTEAFF. CDR3 nucleotides: TGTGCCACCAGCAGAGATCAGGACACTGAAGCTTTCTTT.

This clone was counted a single time. This chain uses TRBV5-6 with TRBJ2-7; possible D gene TRBD1, 6 bases. There are 15 residues in the CDR3. Looked up from germline, CDR1 is SGHDT and CDR2 is YYEEEE. V shed 3 bases and J shed 4 bases, with 17 bases lying between them. CDR3 nucleotides: TGTGCCAGCAGCTCCCGTGGGGACATGGTTTACGAGCAGTACTTC. Translation: CASSSRGDMVYEQYF.

Remarks on this clone: A junction boundary mismatches the germline segment, possibly from a read error. V usage is TRBV7-7 and J usage is TRBJ2-5; 10 positions agree with TRBD2. Germline lookup yields CDR1 SSHAT and CDR2 FNYEAQ (reference sequence). The CDR3 is 16 amino acids. The CDR3 DNA reads TGTGCTAGCAGCTTAGGGCTAGCGGGGGCGGGAGAGACCCAGTACTTC. It specifies CASSLGLAGAGETQYF.

The chain couples TRBV19 to TRBJ2-1; TRBD2 aligns across 9 bases. Trimming cost V 9 bases and J 4 bases; bases outside gene matches: 7. The germline V gene has CDR1 LNHDA and CDR2 SQIVND (reference sequence). The CDR3 is 14 amino acids. The CDR3 sequence: CASLSGRGYNEQFF. CDR3 DNA sequence: TGTGCCAGCCTTAGCGGGAGAGGGTACAATGAGCAGTTCTTC.

The gene calls are TRBV7-9 and TRBJ2-1; 8 bases are a match to TRBD2. V dropped 5 bases and J dropped 2; count of bases not matched to a gene: 8. CDR1 is SEHNR, CDR2 FQNEAQ, per germline (reference sequence). This CDR3 is built from 16 residues. CDR3 in DNA: TGTGCCAGCAGCACCCTTAATAGCGGGGCCTACAATGAGCAGTTCTTC. Its translation is CASSTLNSGAYNEQFF.

This rearrangement joins TRBV4-2 to TRBJ1-6; D is unclear. CDR3 length: 14 amino acids. Germline loops: CDR1 LGHNA, CDR2 YNFKEQ. The V gene lost 0 bases and the J gene lost 6 bases, with 6 bases spanning the gap. The chain's CDR3 is CASSQDHSNSPLHF. The CDR3 bases are TGTGCCAGCAGCCAAGATCACAGTAATTCACCCCTCCACTTT.

The chain combines TRBV29-1 with TRBJ1-2; 7 bases align to TRBD1. Germline lookup yields CDR1 SQVTM and CDR2 ANQGSEA. V trimming: 7 bases; J trimming: 3 bases; junction bases outside the gene matches: 8. This CDR3 comprises 13 residues. In nucleotides, the CDR3 is TGCAGCGCAGAGACAGGGAGCGACTATGGCTACACCTTC. Translated, it gives CSAETGSDYGYTF.

This clone was counted a single time. The chain joins TRBV7-9 to TRBJ2-1; 9 bases are a match to TRBD1. CDR1 is SEHNR and CDR2 is FQNEAQ in the germline V gene (reference sequence). Trimming cost V 5 bases and J 8 bases; bases outside gene matches: 4. The length of the CDR3 is 13 residues. The CDR3 region has the DNA TGTGCCAGCAGCCTACAGGGGGCCCATGAGCAGTTCTTC. Translating gives CASSLQGAHEQFF.

The chain couples TRBV7-9 to TRBJ2-5; no clear D. The CDR3 totals 12 residues. Germline V gene lookup returns CDR1 SEHNR and CDR2 FQNEAQ (reference sequence). Trimming took 3 bases from V and 5 from J, leaving 7 bases between them. CDR3 sequence (DNA): TGTGCCAGCAGCTTGTTAGGGGAGACCCAGTACTTC. Protein sequence: CASSLLGETQYF.

CDR3 sequence reads: CASSQDFGVYLSGANVLTF. CDR3 in DNA: TGCGCCAGCAGCCAAGATTTCGGGGTTTACCTCTCTGGGGCCAACGTCCTGACTTTC. This chain joins TRBV4-1 and TRBJ2-6; D might be TRBD2 (5 bases). CDR3 length equals 19 residues. The V and J ends lost 0 bases and 0 bases respectively, with 15 bases between them. Germline CDR1 reads MGHRA; CDR2 reads YSYEKL.

The V and J genes are TRBV15 and TRBJ2-7; weak D call: TRBD1 (6 bases). Germline lookup yields CDR1 LNHNV and CDR2 YYDKDF (reference sequence). V lost 3 bases, J lost 3 bases, and 12 bases lay in between. The CDR3 has 14 residues. This chain's CDR3 is CATSRRGGDYEQYF. For the CDR3, the DNA is TGTGCCACCAGCAGGCGAGGGGGAGACTACGAGCAGTACTTC.

The gene calls are TRBV21-1 and TRBJ2-3; TRBD1 is the table's D call, not checked against the DNA. TRBV21-1 is given as a pseudogene. The length of the CDR3 is 13 residues. The CDR3 DNA reads as TGTGCCAGCAGGGACAGAAGCACAGATACGCAGTATTTT. Residues: CASRDRSTDTQYF.

V usage is TRBV2 and J usage is TRBJ1-4, with TRBD1 matching 9 bases. The CDR3 covers 13 residues. Germline CDR1 and CDR2: SNHLY and FYNNEI. V lost 6 bases and J lost 8; bases outside the gene matches: 4. The chain's CDR3 is CASRQGALEKLFF. The CDR3 DNA reads TGTGCCAGCAGACAGGGGGCTCTGGAAAAACTGTTTTTT.

The J gene is TRBJ2-1, the V gene TRBV19; 13 bases match TRBD2. The CDR3 is made up of 15 amino acids. V trimming: 3 bases; J trimming: 7 bases; junction bases outside the gene matches: 3. The germline gives CDR1 LNHDA, CDR2 SQIVND (reference sequence). For the CDR3, the DNA is TGTGCCAGTAGTATCGGACTAGCGGGAGTAAATGAGCAGTTCTTC. Its protein product is CASSIGLAGVNEQFF. Looking up the rest from reference TRBV19 and TRBJ2-1 gives the full variable domain: DGGITQSPKYLFRKEGQNVTLSCEQNLNHDAMYWYRQDPGQGLRLIYYSQIVNDFQKGDIAEGYSVSREKKESFPLTVTSAQKNPTAFYLCASSIGLAGVNEQFFGPGTRLTVL.

The V call is TRBV3-1 (or the pseudogene TRBV3-2), the J call TRBJ1-2, with TRBD1 as a possible D gene (5 bases). From germline, CDR1 is LGHDT and CDR2 YNNKEL (reference sequence). This CDR3 contains 11 residues. V was clipped by 0 bases and J by 11 bases, with 7 bases between them. The CDR3 DNA follows: TGTGCCAGCAGCCAAGAGGGGGGATACACCTTC. Translating gives CASSQEGGYTF.